The 14 T cell receptor beta chains listed next were all sequenced from one sample in a study of TIL therapy for anti-PD-1-resistant metastatic lung cancer. Regarding time point: pre-treatment sample, taken before nivolumab and TIL therapy. Sequencing used immunoSEQ v3. Data came from immunoSEQ multiplex PCR; TCRdb stores just in-frame clones and leaves some out. The repertoire holds about 52,000 clones, with 70% to 85% as singletons. The sample consisted of blood, taken at baseline. The receptor set was obtained from a woman aged 25 to 80 with non-small cell lung cancer.

The rearrangement uses TRBV7-3 and TRBJ2-1, with 9 bases that match TRBD2. Germline CDR1 and CDR2: SGHTA and FQGTGA. Trimming took 2 bases from V and 8 from J; bases not matched to a gene: 7. The CDR3 has 15 amino acids. The CDR3 spells CASSLRGLARDEQFF. Written as DNA, the CDR3 is TGTGCCAGCAGCTTACGGGGACTAGCTCGGGATGAGCAGTTCTTC.

The chain is built from TRBV28 and TRBJ1-2; 7 bases line up with TRBD1. The CDR3 runs to 15 residues. The germline V gene has CDR1 MDHEN and CDR2 SYDVKM. Losses at the gene ends were 5 bases for V and 0 bases for J; bases not matched to a gene: 6. For the CDR3, the DNA is TGTGCCAGCAGTCTAGGGGGCGTTCCTAACTATGGCTACACCTTC. Translated, it gives CASSLGGVPNYGYTF.

The V gene is TRBV4-3, the J gene TRBJ1-6; a possible D gene is TRBD1 (6 bases). Trimming took off 4 bases at V and 7 bases at J, with 17 bases between the two ends. The CDR3 loop spans 16 amino acids. The germline V gene has CDR1 LGHNA and CDR2 YSLEER. The CDR3 region is CASSRHDRIQNSPLHF. For the CDR3, the DNA is TGCGCCAGCAGCCGCCACGACAGGATCCAAAATTCACCCCTCCACTTT.

As DNA, the CDR3 is TGTGCCAGCAGCTCCCGGGACAATGAGCAGTTCTTC. This codes for CASSSRDNEQFF. The gene calls are TRBV5-4 and TRBJ2-1; D is uncertain. CDR3 length: 12 residues. The germline V gene encodes CDR1 SGHNT and CDR2 YYREEE (reference sequence). Trimming left V 3 bases short and J 5 bases short, with 6 bases between. The entire variable domain, with the rest obtained from reference TRBV5-4 and TRBJ2-1, is as follows: ETGVTQSPTHLIKTRGQQVTLRCSSQSGHNTVSWYQQALGQGPQFIFQYYREEENGRGNFPPRFSGLQFPNYSSELNVNALELDDSALYLCASSSRDNEQFFGPGTRLTVL.

The rearrangement joins TRBV5-4 to TRBJ2-2; D remains ambiguous. V was cut by 2 bases and J by 5 bases, with 13 bases left in between. The CDR3 covers 15 residues. CDR1 is SGHNT and CDR2 is YYREEE in the germline V gene (reference sequence). The CDR3 coding sequence is TGTGCCAGCAGCTTCGGAGAGCGAATAACCGGGGAGCTGTTTTTT. Amino acid sequence: CASSFGERITGELFF. The full variable domain, rest sourced from reference TRBV5-4 and TRBJ2-2, is ETGVTQSPTHLIKTRGQQVTLRCSSQSGHNTVSWYQQALGQGPQFIFQYYREEENGRGNFPPRFSGLQFPNYSSELNVNALELDDSALYLCASSFGERITGELFFGEGSRLTVL.

The rearrangement links TRBV5-5 to TRBJ2-2; 12 bases fit TRBD2. The trim removed 5 bases at V and 2 bases at J, leaving 7 bases unmatched. The CDR3 runs to 17 residues. In germline, CDR1 is SGHKS, CDR2 YYEKEE (reference sequence). CDR3 in DNA: TGTGCCAGCAGGAAAACGACTAGCGGGAGTAACACCGGGGAGCTGTTTTTT. Its protein product is CASRKTTSGSNTGELFF.

The chain is built from TRBV7-2 and TRBJ1-1; D call uncertain. V was pared by 4 bases and J by 0 bases, with 15 bases between. Germline V gene data show CDR1 as SGHTA and CDR2 as FQGNSA. CDR3 size: 16 residues. This CDR3 is CASSYDPGRVNTEAFF. The CDR3, as DNA: TGTGCCAGCAGCTACGACCCAGGACGGGTGAACACTGAAGCTTTCTTT. Supplemented by reference TRBV7-2 and TRBJ1-1, the full variable domain reads GAGVSQSPSNKVTEKGKDVELRCDPISGHTALYWYRQSLGQGLEFLIYFQGNSAPDKSGLPSDRFSAERTGGSVSTLTIQRTQQEDSAVYLCASSYDPGRVNTEAFFGQGTRLTVV.

The gene calls are TRBV5-6 and TRBJ2-3, with 7 nucleotides matching TRBD1. This CDR3 has 14 amino acids. Germline V gene lookup returns CDR1 SGHDT and CDR2 YYEEEE. Losses at the gene ends were 5 bases for V and 7 bases for J; bases not matched to a gene: 10. The DNA for the CDR3 is TGTGCCAGCAGGGGACAGAGCGTTAGTTATACGCAGTATTTT. The encoded protein is CASRGQSVSYTQYF.

Comment on this clone: Its ends do not fully match the called genes, so a read error is possible. The sample carries other DNA sequences with the same CDR3. The chain uses TRBV5-4 and TRBJ2-7, with TRBD1 matching 7 bases. CDR1 and CDR2 (germline): SGHNT, YYREEE (reference sequence). The CDR3 length is 14 residues. CDR3 region: CASSSSGTAYEQYF. The CDR3 DNA follows: TGCGCCAGCAGCTCATCCGGGACAGCCTACGAGCAGTACTTC. Combining the CDR3 with reference TRBV5-4 and TRBJ2-7 gives the whole variable domain ETGVTQSPTHLIKTRGQQVTLRCSSQSGHNTVSWYQQALGQGPQFIFQYYREEENGRGNFPPRFSGLQFPNYSSELNVNALELDDSALYLCASSSSGTAYEQYFGPGTRLTVT.

This clone was observed a handful of times. The CDR3: CASRTRAGELFF. DNA for the CDR3: TGTGCCAGCAGGACTAGGGCCGGGGAGCTGTTTTTT. The genes are TRBV6-5 and TRBJ2-2, with a weak D call TRBD2 (6 bases). The CDR3 totals 12 residues. The V and J ends lost 6 bases and 6 bases respectively, with 8 bases between them. Germline V CDR1 and CDR2: MNHEY, SVGAGI.

This clone occurred a few times. The chain recombines TRBV9 with TRBJ1-2, with 7 bases identical to TRBD1. Germline values: CDR1 SGDLS, CDR2 YYNGEE. The CDR3 is 14 residues long. V shed 2 bases and J 0 bases; nucleotides not matched to a gene: 1. CDR3 in amino acids: CASSVQGANYGYTF. The CDR3 coding sequence is TGTGCCAGCAGCGTTCAGGGGGCTAACTATGGCTACACCTTC.

The gene calls are TRBV25-1 and TRBJ2-1, with D perhaps TRBD1 (6 bases). Trimming shortened V by 6 bases and J by 8 bases, and 17 bases separated the two germline ends. The CDR3 runs 14 residues. CDR1 and CDR2 (germline): MGHDK, SYGVNS. CDR3 region: CASRLRDTGDEQFF. CDR3 DNA: TGTGCCAGCAGACTCCGGGACACCGGCGATGAGCAGTTCTTC.

The chain joins TRBV19 to TRBJ2-4; 10 positions match TRBD1. Germline V lookup: CDR1 LNHDA, CDR2 SQIVND (reference sequence). The CDR3 runs 15 residues. V trimming: 3 bases; J trimming: 5 bases; junction bases outside the gene matches: 4. The CDR3 region has the DNA TGTGCCAGTAGTATCATCGGGACAGGGGAAAACATTCAGTACTTC. Amino acids: CASSIIGTGENIQYF. The whole variable domain, filled in from reference TRBV19 and TRBJ2-4, reads DGGITQSPKYLFRKEGQNVTLSCEQNLNHDAMYWYRQDPGQGLRLIYYSQIVNDFQKGDIAEGYSVSREKKESFPLTVTSAQKNPTAFYLCASSIIGTGENIQYFGAGTRLSVL.

This chain uses TRBV10-1 with TRBJ2-5; 10 bases line up with TRBD2. The V segment lost 2 bases and the J segment 1 base; nucleotides outside the gene matches: 4. This CDR3 comprises 16 residues. Germline CDR1 and CDR2: WNHNN and SYGVQD (reference sequence). The CDR3 DNA reads TGCGCCAGCAGTGAGGATAGCGGGGGGATCCAAGAGACCCAGTACTTC. Protein product: CASSEDSGGIQETQYF.